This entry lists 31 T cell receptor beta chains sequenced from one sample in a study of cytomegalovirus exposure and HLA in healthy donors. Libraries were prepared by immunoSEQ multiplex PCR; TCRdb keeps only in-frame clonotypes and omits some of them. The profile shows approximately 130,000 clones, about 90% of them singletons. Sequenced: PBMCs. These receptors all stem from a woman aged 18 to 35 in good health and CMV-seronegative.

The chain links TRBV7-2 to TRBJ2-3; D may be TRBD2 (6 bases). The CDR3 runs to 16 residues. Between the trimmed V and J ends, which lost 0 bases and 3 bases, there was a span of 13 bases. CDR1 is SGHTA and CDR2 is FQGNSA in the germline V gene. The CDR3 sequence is CASSLASGPGTDTQYF. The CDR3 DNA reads TGTGCCAGCAGCTTAGCTAGCGGCCCTGGTACAGATACGCAGTATTTT.

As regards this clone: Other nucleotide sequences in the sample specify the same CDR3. The CDR3 sequence: CASSGRQGAHEQYF. The CDR3, as DNA: TGTGCCAGCAGCGGTCGACAGGGGGCGCACGAGCAGTACTTC. V is TRBV9 and J is TRBJ2-7; 10 positions match TRBD1. Germline V gene sequence: CDR1 SGDLS, CDR2 YYNGEE. The ends lost 3 bases at V and 5 bases at J; junction bases unmatched: 5. The CDR3 contains 14 residues.

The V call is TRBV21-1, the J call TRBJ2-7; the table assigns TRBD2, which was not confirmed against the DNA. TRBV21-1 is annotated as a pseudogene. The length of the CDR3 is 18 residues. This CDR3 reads CASSKARRGLARCYEQYF. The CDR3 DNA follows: TGTGCCAGCAGCAAAGCGAGAAGGGGACTAGCGAGGTGCTACGAGCAGTACTTC.

The CDR3 reads CATSRLAGRYEQYF. CDR3 DNA sequence: TGTGCCACGTCCCGGCTAGCGGGACGTTACGAGCAGTACTTC. The rearrangement links TRBV28 to TRBJ2-7, with TRBD2 matching 9 bases. The CDR3 contains 14 residues. Trimming at V came to 10 bases and at J to 4 bases, leaving 11 bases not matched to a gene. Germline CDR1 MDHEN, CDR2 SYDVKM.

The CDR3 here is CASSLAGADNEQFF. CDR3 DNA: TGTGCCAGCAGTCTAGCGGGGGCCGACAATGAGCAGTTCTTC. The chain uses TRBV6-6 and TRBJ2-1; TRBD2 matches 10 bases. After removal of 5 bases from V and 5 bases from J, the junction contained 3 bases not matched to a gene. The CDR3 spans 14 residues. Germline V gene lookup returns CDR1 MNHNY and CDR2 SVGAGI (reference sequence).

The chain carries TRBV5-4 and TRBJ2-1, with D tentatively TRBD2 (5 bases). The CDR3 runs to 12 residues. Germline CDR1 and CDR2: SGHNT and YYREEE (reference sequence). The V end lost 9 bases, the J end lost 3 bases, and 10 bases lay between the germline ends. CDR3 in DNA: TGTGCCACCCGAACTAGCTACAATGAGCAGTTCTTC. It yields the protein CATRTSYNEQFF.

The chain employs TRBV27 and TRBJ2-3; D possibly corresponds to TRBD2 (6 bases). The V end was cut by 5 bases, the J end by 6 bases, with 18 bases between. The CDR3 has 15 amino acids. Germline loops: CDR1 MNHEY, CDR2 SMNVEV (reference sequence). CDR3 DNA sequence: TGTGCCAGCAGTCTAGCGACTCGCCCCATGGATACGCAGTATTTT. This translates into CASSLATRPMDTQYF.

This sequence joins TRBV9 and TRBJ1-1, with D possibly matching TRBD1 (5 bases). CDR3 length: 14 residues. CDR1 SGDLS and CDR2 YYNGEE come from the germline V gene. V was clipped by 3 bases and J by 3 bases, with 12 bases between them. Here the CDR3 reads CASSGDGGDTEAFF. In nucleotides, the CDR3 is TGTGCCAGCAGCGGTGACGGGGGGGACACTGAAGCTTTCTTT.

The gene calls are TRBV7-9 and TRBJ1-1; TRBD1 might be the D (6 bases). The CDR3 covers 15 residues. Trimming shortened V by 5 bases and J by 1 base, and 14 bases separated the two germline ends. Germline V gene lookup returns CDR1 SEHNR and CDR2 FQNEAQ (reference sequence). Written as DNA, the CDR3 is TGTGCCAGCAGCGCATACGGACAGACGAACACTGAAGCTTTCTTT. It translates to CASSAYGQTNTEAFF.

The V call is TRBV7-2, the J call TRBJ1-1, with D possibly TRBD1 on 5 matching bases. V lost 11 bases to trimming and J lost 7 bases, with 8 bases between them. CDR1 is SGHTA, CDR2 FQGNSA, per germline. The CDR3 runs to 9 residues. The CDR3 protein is CAGGIEAFF. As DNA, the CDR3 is TGTGCCGGGGGGATTGAAGCTTTCTTT.

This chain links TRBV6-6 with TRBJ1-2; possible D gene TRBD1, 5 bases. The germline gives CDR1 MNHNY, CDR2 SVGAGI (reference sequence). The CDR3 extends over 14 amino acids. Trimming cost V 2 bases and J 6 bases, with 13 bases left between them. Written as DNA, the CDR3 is TGTGCCAGCAGTTACAGGCAGGGCAACGATGGCTACACCTTC. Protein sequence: CASSYRQGNDGYTF.

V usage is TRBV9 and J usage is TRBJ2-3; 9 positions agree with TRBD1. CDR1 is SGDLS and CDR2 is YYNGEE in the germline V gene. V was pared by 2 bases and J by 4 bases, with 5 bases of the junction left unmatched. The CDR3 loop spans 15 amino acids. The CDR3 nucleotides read TGTGCCAGCAGCGTCGGTGACAGGGGGTCAGATACGCAGTATTTT. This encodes CASSVGDRGSDTQYF.

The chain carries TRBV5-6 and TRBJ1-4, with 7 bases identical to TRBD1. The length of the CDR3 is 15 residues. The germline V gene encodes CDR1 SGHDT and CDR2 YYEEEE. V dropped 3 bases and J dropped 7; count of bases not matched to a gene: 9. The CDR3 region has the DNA TGTGCCAGCAGCTCTATACAGGGGTTGGGTGAAAAACTGTTTTTT. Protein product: CASSSIQGLGEKLFF.

The CDR3 is CTSSQVGGNSNQPQHF. Written as DNA, the CDR3 is TGCACCAGCAGCCAAGTTGGGGGGAATAGCAATCAGCCCCAGCATTTT. The J gene is TRBJ1-5, the V gene TRBV1. TRBV1 is a documented pseudogene. This CDR3 is 16 amino acids long.

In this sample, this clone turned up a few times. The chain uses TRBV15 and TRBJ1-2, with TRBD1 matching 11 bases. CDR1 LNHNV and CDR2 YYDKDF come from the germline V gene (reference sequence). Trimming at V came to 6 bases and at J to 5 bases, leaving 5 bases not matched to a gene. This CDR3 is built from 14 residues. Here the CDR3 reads CATSTGQGAYGYTF. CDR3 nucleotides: TGTGCCACCAGTACAGGACAGGGGGCGTATGGCTACACCTTC.

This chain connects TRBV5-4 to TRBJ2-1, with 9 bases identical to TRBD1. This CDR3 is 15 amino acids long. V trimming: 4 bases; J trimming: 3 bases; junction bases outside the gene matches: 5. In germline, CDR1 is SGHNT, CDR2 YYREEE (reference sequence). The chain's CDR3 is CASSTRDRVYNEQFF. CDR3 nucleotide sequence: TGTGCCAGCAGCACCCGGGACAGGGTCTACAATGAGCAGTTCTTC. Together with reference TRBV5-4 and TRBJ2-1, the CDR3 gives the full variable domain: ETGVTQSPTHLIKTRGQQVTLRCSSQSGHNTVSWYQQALGQGPQFIFQYYREEENGRGNFPPRFSGLQFPNYSSELNVNALELDDSALYLCASSTRDRVYNEQFFGPGTRLTVL.

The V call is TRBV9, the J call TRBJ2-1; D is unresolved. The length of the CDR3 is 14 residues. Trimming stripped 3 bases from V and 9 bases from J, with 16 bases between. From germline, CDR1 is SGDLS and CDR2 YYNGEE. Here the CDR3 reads CASSARRQPSEQFF. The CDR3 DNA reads TGTGCCAGCAGCGCCCGCCGGCAGCCTAGTGAGCAGTTCTTC.

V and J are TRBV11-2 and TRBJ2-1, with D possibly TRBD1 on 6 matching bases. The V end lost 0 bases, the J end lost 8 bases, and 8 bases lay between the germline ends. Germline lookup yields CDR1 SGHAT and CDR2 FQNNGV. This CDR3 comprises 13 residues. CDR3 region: CASSLERGYEQFF. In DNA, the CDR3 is TGTGCCAGCAGCTTAGAGAGGGGGTATGAGCAGTTCTTC.

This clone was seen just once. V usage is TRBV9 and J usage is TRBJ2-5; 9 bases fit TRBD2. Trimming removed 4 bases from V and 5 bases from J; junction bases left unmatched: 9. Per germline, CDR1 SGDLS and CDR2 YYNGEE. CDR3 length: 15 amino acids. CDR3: CASSLRGTSLETQYF. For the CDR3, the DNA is TGTGCCAGCAGCCTAAGAGGGACTAGCCTGGAGACCCAGTACTTC.

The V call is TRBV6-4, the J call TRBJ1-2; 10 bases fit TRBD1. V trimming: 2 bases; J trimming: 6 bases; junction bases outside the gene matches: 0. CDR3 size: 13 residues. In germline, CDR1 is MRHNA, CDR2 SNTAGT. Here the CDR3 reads CASSDGTGDGYTF. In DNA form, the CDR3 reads TGTGCCAGCAGTGACGGGACAGGGGATGGCTACACCTTC.

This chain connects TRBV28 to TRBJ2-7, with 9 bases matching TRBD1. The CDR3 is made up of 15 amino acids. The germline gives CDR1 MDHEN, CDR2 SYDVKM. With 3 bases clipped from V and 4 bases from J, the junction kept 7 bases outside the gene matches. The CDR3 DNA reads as TGTGCCAGCAGTTTTGAACAGGGGGCGCGTTACGAGCAGTACTTC. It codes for CASSFEQGARYEQYF.

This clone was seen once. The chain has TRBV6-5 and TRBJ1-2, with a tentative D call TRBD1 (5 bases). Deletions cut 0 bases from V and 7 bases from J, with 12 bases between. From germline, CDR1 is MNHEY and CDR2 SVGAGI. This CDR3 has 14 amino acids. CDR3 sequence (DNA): TGTGCCAGCAGTTACTCGAGCAGGGAGGCTGGCTACACCTTC. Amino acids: CASSYSSREAGYTF.

The CDR3 spells CASSVGQENQPQHF. For the CDR3, the DNA is TGTGCCAGCAGCGTAGGACAGGAAAATCAGCCCCAGCATTTT. J is TRBJ1-5 and V is TRBV9; tentatively, D is TRBD1 (6 bases). The CDR3 contains 14 residues. Germline values: CDR1 SGDLS, CDR2 YYNGEE. Trimming removed 0 bases at V and 4 bases at J, with 8 bases between. Together with reference TRBV9 and TRBJ1-5, the CDR3 gives the full variable domain: DSGVTQTPKHLITATGQRVTLRCSPRSGDLSVYWYQQSLDQGLQFLIQYYNGEERAKGNILERFSAQQFPDLHSELNLSSLELGDSALYFCASSVGQENQPQHFGDGTRLSIL.

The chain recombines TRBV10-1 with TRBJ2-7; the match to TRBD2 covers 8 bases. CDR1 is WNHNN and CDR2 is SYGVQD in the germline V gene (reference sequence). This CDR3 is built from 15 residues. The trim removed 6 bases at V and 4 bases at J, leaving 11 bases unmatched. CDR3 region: CASRQAGVSFYEQYF. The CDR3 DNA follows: TGCGCCAGCAGACAAGCGGGAGTATCGTTTTACGAGCAGTACTTC.

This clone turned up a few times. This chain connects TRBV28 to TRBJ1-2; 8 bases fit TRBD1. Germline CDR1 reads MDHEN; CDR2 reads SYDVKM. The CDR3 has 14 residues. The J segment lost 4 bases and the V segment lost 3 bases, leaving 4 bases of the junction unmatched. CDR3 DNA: TGTGCCAGCAGTTTCGACAGGGGCGGCTATGGCTACACCTTC. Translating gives CASSFDRGGYGYTF.

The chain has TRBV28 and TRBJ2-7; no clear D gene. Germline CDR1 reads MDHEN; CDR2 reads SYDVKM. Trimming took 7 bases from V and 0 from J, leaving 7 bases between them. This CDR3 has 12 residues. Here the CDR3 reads CASTTSSYEQYF. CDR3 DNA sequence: TGTGCCAGCACCACGAGCTCCTACGAGCAGTACTTC.

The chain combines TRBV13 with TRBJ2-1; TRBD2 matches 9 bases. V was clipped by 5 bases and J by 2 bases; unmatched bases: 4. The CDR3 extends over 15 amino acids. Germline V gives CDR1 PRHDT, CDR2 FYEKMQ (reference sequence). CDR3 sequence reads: CASSPRLAAYNEQFF. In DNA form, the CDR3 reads TGTGCCAGCAGCCCCCGACTAGCGGCCTACAATGAGCAGTTCTTC.

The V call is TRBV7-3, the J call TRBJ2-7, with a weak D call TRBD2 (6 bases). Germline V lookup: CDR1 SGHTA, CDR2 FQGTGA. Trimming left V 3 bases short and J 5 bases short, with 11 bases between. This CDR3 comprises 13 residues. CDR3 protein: CASSFSGEDEQYF. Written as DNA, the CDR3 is TGTGCCAGCAGCTTTTCGGGGGAGGACGAGCAGTACTTC.

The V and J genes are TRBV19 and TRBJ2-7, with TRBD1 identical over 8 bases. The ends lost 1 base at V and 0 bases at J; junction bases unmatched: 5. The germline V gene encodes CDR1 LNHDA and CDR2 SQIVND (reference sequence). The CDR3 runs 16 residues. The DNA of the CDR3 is TGTGCCAGTAGTATAGGGCGACAGGGGTCCTCCTACGAGCAGTACTTC. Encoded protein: CASSIGRQGSSYEQYF.

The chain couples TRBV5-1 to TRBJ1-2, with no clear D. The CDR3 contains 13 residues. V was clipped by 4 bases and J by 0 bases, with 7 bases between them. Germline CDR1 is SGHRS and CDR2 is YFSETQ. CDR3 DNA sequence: TGCGCCAGCAGCCTGGCCGCTAACTATGGCTACACCTTC. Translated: CASSLAANYGYTF.

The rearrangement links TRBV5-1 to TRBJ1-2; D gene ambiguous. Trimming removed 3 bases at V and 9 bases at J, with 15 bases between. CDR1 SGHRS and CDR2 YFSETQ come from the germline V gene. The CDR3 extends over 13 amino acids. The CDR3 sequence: CASSSYRGNSYTF. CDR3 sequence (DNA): TGCGCCAGCAGCTCATATCGGGGTAATAGCTACACCTTC.